The 28 T cell receptor beta chains given below trace back to one sample, sequenced in a study of CXCR3-negative and CXCR3-positive naive CD8 T cells. The antigens these receptors bind are not known. General study findings and limits: CXCR3-positive naive cells had more hydrophobic TRB CDR3s than CXCR3-negative naive cells.

The libraries of TRB cDNA were constructed through 5' RACE using UMI labels. One entry per CDR3 protein, without DNA, is what TCRdb gives after re-calling the 5' RACE reads. The table lists about 51,000 distinct CDR3 sequences, with around 0.5% in the top ten. Sequencing used naive CXCR3+ CD8+ T cells from blood. Specified subset: CD45RO-CCR7+CD27+CD95- naive CD8+ T cells expressing CXCR3 (TNR3+). These receptors originate from a human donor in good health. Some clones in this sample may be carry-over from other donors' samples.

The gene calls are TRBV27 and TRBJ2-7; the TCRdb call, TRBD1, lacks DNA for checking. Per the germline V gene, CDR1 is MNHEY and CDR2 is SMNVEV (reference sequence). The CDR3 sequence is 14 residues long. Here the CDR3 reads CASSLSGTAYEQYF.

V and J are TRBV5-4 and TRBJ2-5; TCRdb's assignment of TRBD2 cannot be checked, as there is no DNA. CDR1 and CDR2 from the germline V gene are SGHNT and YYREEE (reference sequence). This CDR3 spans 14 amino acids. CDR3 amino acids: CASSLPFEGETQYF.

The chain has TRBV4-2 and TRBJ2-4; lacking DNA, the TRBD1 call made by TCRdb goes unchecked. This CDR3 spans 16 amino acids. Germline lookup yields CDR1 LGHNA and CDR2 YNFKEQ. The CDR3 region is CASSQDGSGQGYIQYF.

The chain employs TRBV15 and TRBJ1-5. Germline values: CDR1 LNHNV, CDR2 YYDKDF (reference sequence). This CDR3 spans 14 amino acids. The CDR3 is CATSISYSNQPQHF.

This sequence joins TRBV29-1 and TRBJ1-5; TCRdb indicates TRBD1, and absent DNA this call remains unverified. The CDR3 loop spans 12 amino acids. Looked up from germline, CDR1 is SQVTM and CDR2 is ANQGSEA. CDR3 loop: CSAPGEGRPQHF.

This sequence joins TRBV20-1 and TRBJ1-1; TCRdb reports TRBD1, a call that lacks DNA to check it against. This CDR3 is 12 amino acids long. Germline-derived CDR1 and CDR2 are DFQATT and SNEGSKA (reference sequence). The CDR3 here is CSGIQGGTEAFF.

The chain joins TRBV6-2 or TRBV6-3 to TRBJ2-1; TCRdb's D gene call, TRBD1, goes unchecked for lack of DNA. Germline CDR1 is MNHEY and CDR2 is SVGEGT. The CDR3 runs to 14 residues. The chain's CDR3 is CASSLGGSYNEQFF.

V gene TRBV7-9 combines with J gene TRBJ2-1; no DNA is available, so the TRBD1 call from TCRdb remains unchecked. The CDR3 sequence is 17 residues long. Germline assignment: CDR1 SEHNR and CDR2 FQNEAQ (reference sequence). The CDR3 region is CASSLLFRDRGPLGQFF.

This chain connects TRBV11-1 to TRBJ2-3; the D gene TCRdb calls, TRBD1, cannot be checked with no DNA. This CDR3 comprises 15 residues. Germline values: CDR1 SGHAT, CDR2 FQDESV (reference sequence). CDR3 amino acids: CASSTGTGYTDTQYF.

This chain uses TRBV7-8 with TRBJ2-5; with no DNA, the TCRdb D assignment of TRBD1 cannot be verified. Germline V CDR1 and CDR2: SGHVS, FQNEAQ. The CDR3 totals 15 residues. The CDR3 region is CASSMGQGVKETQYF.

This chain connects TRBV12-3 or TRBV12-4 to TRBJ2-1; the D call from TCRdb, TRBD1, cannot be confirmed without DNA. The CDR3 is 14 amino acids. This CDR3 reads CASSLARGMVEQFF.

This chain uses TRBV20-1 with TRBJ2-5; without DNA, the TCRdb call of TRBD2 cannot be checked. Germline-derived CDR1 and CDR2 are DFQATT and SNEGSKA (reference sequence). The CDR3 runs to 15 residues. CDR3 protein: CSAPSSGEYQETQYF.

The chain uses TRBV9 and TRBJ2-1. Per the germline V gene, CDR1 is SGDLS and CDR2 is YYNGEE. This CDR3 has 13 amino acids. The CDR3 reads CASSGGSYNEQFF.

The chain joins TRBV4-2 to TRBJ2-2; the D gene TCRdb calls, TRBD1, cannot be checked with no DNA. Germline V gives CDR1 LGHNA, CDR2 YNFKEQ. The CDR3 loop spans 16 amino acids. The CDR3 reads CASSQIWTGPTGELFF.

The genes are TRBV6-2 or TRBV6-3 and TRBJ2-1; there is no DNA to check the TCRdb D call of TRBD2. The CDR3 spans 16 residues. The germline V gene encodes CDR1 MNHEY and CDR2 SVGEGT. CDR3 loop: CASSTFSGISYNEQFF.

The rearrangement links TRBV27 to TRBJ2-2. This CDR3 is built from 15 residues. Germline values: CDR1 MNHEY, CDR2 SMNVEV (reference sequence). CDR3 sequence reads: CASSLGYSNTGELFF.

CDR3 sequence reads: CASGRQGANEQYF. V gene TRBV7-9 combines with J gene TRBJ2-7; TCRdb picks TRBD1, but there is no DNA to check that call. Germline V CDR1 and CDR2: SEHNR, FQNEAQ (reference sequence). CDR3 length equals 13 residues.

The chain employs TRBV7-9 and TRBJ2-2; TCRdb calls TRBD1, which cannot be checked without DNA. Germline CDR1 and CDR2: SEHNR and FQNEAQ (reference sequence). There are 15 residues in the CDR3. CDR3 protein: CASSARDRVTGELFF.

J is TRBJ2-5 and V is TRBV19; no DNA is available, so the TRBD1 call from TCRdb remains unchecked. The CDR3 runs to 12 residues. Germline V gene data show CDR1 as LNHDA and CDR2 as SQIVND (reference sequence). This CDR3 reads CASRTGQETQYF.

The chain recombines TRBV28 with TRBJ2-4; TCRdb reports TRBD1, a call that lacks DNA to check it against. Germline CDR1 is MDHEN and CDR2 is SYDVKM. The CDR3 length is 14 residues. The chain's CDR3 is CASSSRSPGDIQYF.

The rearrangement links TRBV7-9 to TRBJ1-1; TCRdb's assignment of TRBD1 cannot be checked, as there is no DNA. Germline CDR1 SEHNR, CDR2 FQNEAQ (reference sequence). CDR3 size: 12 residues. The CDR3 protein is CASSYGQSQAFF.

CDR3 sequence: CASSPPGQPEKLFF. V is TRBV3-1 and J is TRBJ1-4; TCRdb's D call of TRBD1 is untestable without DNA. Germline V gives CDR1 LGHDT, CDR2 YNNKEL (reference sequence). The CDR3 extends over 14 amino acids. Full variable domain (outside the CDR3, taken from reference TRBV3-1 and TRBJ1-4): DTAVSQTPKYLVTQMGNDKSIKCEQNLGHDTMYWYKQDSKKFLKIMFSYNNKELIINETVPNRFSPKSPDKAHLNLHINSLELGDSAVYFCASSPPGQPEKLFFGSGTQLSVL.

The genes are TRBV29-1 and TRBJ2-2. CDR3 size: 11 residues. Per the germline V gene, CDR1 is SQVTM and CDR2 is ANQGSEA. This CDR3 is CSVTYTGELFF.

V gene TRBV29-1 combines with J gene TRBJ1-2; TCRdb designates TRBD1, a call that cannot be tested without DNA. Per germline, CDR1 SQVTM and CDR2 ANQGSEA. This CDR3 spans 12 amino acids. The CDR3 is CSVQGAGYGYTF.

This chain connects TRBV29-1 to TRBJ2-7. Germline lookup yields CDR1 SQVTM and CDR2 ANQGSEA. The CDR3 sequence is 12 residues long. CDR3 region: CSVQESSYEQYF.

The chain combines TRBV29-1 with TRBJ1-1; the D call from TCRdb, TRBD1, cannot be confirmed without DNA. The length of the CDR3 is 14 residues. CDR1 SQVTM and CDR2 ANQGSEA come from the germline V gene. The CDR3 reads CSVELQGRNTEAFF.

The chain combines TRBV7-9 with TRBJ1-1; TCRdb reports TRBD1, a call that lacks DNA to check it against. This CDR3 has 14 amino acids. CDR1 SEHNR and CDR2 FQNEAQ come from the germline V gene (reference sequence). CDR3 protein: CASSPRTGYTEAFF.

The gene calls are TRBV20-1 and TRBJ1-5. CDR3 length equals 15 residues. Germline V gives CDR1 DFQATT, CDR2 SNEGSKA (reference sequence). The CDR3: CSALSRAVSNQPQHF.